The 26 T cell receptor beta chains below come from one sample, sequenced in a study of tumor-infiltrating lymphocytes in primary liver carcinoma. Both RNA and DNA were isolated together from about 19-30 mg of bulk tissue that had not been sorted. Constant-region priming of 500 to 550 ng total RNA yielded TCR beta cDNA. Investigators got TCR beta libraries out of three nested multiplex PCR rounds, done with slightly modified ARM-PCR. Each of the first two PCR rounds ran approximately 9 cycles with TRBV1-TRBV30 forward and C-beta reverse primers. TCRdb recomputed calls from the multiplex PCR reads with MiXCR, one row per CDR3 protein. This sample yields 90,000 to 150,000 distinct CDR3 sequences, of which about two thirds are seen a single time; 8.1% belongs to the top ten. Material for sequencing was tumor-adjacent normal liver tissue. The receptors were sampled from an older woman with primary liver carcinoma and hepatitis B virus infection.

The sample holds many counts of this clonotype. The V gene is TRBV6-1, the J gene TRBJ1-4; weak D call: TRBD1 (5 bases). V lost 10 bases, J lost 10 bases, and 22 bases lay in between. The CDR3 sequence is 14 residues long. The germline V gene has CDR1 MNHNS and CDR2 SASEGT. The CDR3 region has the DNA TGTGCCATCCTACCGGGACCTTCGGAGGGAAAACTGTTTTTT. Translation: CAILPGPSEGKLFF.

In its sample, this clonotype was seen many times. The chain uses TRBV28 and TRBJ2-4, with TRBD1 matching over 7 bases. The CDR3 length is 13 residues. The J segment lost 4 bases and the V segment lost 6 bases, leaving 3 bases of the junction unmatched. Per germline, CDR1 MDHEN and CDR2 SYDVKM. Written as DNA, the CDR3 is TGTGCCAGCAGGCCGACAGGGAAAAACATTCAGTACTTC. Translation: CASRPTGKNIQYF.

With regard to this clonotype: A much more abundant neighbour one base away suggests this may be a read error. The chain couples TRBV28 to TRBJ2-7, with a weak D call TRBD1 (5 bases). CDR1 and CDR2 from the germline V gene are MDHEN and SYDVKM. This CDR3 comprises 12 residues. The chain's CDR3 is CVSSIDRNEQYF. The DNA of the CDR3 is TGTGTCAGCAGCATAGACAGAAACGAGCAGTACTTC.

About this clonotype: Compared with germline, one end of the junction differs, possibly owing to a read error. Here the CDR3 reads CASGLDGNIEAFF. CDR3 DNA: TGCGCCAGCGGCTTGGACGGAAACATTGAAGCTTTCTTT. The chain uses TRBV5-1 and TRBJ1-1; D unclear. The CDR3 sequence is 13 residues long. Looked up from germline, CDR1 is SGHRS and CDR2 is YFSETQ.

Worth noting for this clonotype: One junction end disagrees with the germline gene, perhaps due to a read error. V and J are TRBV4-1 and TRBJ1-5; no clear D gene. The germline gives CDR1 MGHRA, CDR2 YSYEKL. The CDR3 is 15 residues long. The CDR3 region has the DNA TGCGCCAACAGCCATGATAGGCGGGTCCACCAGCCCCAGCATTTT. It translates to CANSHDRRVHQPQHF.

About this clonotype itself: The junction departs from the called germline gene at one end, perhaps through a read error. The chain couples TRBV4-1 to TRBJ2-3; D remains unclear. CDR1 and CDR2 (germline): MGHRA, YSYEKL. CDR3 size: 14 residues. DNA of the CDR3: TGCGTCAGCAGCCAAGAATTTTTGGCAGATACGCAGTATTTT. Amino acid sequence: CVSSQEFLADTQYF.

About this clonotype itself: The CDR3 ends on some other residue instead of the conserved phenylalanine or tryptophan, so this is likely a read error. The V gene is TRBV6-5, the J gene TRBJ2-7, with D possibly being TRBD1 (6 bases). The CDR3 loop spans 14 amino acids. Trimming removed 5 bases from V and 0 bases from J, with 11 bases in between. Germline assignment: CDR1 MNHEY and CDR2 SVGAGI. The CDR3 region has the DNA TGTGCCAGCAGTCCCGAAGGGGGCTCCTACGAGCAGTACTTA. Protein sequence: CASSPEGGSYEQYL.

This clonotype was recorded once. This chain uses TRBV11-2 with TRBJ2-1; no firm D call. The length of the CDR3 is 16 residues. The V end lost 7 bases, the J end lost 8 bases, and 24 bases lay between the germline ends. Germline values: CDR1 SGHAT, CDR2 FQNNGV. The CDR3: CASILTSGWIFDEQFF. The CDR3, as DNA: TGTGCCAGCATACTAACTTCGGGCTGGATCTTCGATGAGCAGTTCTTC.

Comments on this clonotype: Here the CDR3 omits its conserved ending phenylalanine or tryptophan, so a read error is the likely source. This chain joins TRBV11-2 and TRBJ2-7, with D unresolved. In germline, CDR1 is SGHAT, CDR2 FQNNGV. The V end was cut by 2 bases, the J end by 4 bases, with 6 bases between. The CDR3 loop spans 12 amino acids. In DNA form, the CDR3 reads TGTGCCAGCAGCTTAAGGGCATACGAGCAGTACTTA. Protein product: CASSLRAYEQYL.

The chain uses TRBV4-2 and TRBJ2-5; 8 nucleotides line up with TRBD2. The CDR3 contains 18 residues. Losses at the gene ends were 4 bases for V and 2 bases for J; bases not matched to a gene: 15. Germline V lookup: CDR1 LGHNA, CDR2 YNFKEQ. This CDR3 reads CASSLSSWSRLAQETQYF. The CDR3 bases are TGTGCCAGCAGCCTTTCATCATGGTCACGACTAGCGCAAGAGACCCAGTACTTC.

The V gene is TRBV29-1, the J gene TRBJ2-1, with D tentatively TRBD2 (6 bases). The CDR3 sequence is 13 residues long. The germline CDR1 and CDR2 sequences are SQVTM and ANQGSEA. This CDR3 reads CTSMTSGVNEQFF. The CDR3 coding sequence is TGCACTAGCATGACTAGTGGAGTCAATGAGCAGTTCTTC.

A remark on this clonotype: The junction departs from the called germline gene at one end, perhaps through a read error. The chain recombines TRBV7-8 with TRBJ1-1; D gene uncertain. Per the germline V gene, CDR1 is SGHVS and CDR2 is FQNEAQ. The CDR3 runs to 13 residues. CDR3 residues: CANSWKGVIEAIF. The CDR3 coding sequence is TGTGCCAACAGCTGGAAGGGCGTAATTGAAGCTATCTTT.

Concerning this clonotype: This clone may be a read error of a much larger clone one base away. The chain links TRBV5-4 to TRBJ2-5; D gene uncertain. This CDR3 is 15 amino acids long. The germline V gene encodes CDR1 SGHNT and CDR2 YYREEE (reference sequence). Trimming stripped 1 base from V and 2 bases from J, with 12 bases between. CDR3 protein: CASSLCSGGQETQYF. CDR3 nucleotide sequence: TGTGCCAGCAGCTTGTGTTCAGGCGGTCAAGAGACCCAGTACTTC.

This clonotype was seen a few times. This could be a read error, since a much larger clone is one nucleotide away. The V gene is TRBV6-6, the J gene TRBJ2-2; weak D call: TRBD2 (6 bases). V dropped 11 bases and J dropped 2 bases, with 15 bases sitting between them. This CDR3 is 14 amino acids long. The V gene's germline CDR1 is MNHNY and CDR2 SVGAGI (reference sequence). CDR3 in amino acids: CAGGVGDNTGELFF. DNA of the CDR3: TGTGCCGGCGGGGTAGGGGATAACACCGGGGAGCTGTTTTTT.

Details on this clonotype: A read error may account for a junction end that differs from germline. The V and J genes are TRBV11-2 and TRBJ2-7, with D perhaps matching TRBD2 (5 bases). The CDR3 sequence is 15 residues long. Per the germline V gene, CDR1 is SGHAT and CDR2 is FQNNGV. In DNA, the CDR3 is TGTGCTAGCAGCTTATTGACGGGAATGATCTACGGGCAGTACTTC. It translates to CASSLLTGMIYGQYF.

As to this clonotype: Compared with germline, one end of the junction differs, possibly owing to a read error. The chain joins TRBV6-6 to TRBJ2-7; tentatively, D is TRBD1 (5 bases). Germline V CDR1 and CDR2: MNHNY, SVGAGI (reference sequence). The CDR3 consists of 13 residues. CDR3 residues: CASTKTIGVERYF. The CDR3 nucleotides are TGTGCCAGCACGAAAACCATAGGGGTCGAGCGGTACTTC.

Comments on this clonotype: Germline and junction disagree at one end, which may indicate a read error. This chain's CDR3 is CASSQGVAQGVWQPRHF. In DNA form, the CDR3 reads TGCGCCAGCAGTCAAGGTGTTGCACAGGGGGTGTGGCAGCCCCGGCATTTT. The chain joins TRBV4-1 to TRBJ1-5; 8 bases are a match to TRBD1. There are 17 residues in the CDR3. Germline lookup yields CDR1 MGHRA and CDR2 YSYEKL.

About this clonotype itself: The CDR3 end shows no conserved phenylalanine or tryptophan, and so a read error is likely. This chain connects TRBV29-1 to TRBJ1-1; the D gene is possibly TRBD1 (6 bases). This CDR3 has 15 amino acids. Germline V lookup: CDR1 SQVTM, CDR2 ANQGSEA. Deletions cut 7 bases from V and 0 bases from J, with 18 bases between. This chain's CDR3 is CSGYGGAGLNTEAFY. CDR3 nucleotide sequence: TGCAGCGGGTACGGGGGGGCCGGGCTGAACACTGAAGCTTTCTAT.

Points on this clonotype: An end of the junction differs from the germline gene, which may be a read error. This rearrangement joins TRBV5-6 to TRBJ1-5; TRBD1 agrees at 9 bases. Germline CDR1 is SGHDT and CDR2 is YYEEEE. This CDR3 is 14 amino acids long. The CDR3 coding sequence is TGTGCCGGCAGCACAGGGGGCAGCAATCAGTCCCAGCATTTT. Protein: CAGSTGGSNQSQHF.

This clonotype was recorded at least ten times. CDR3 amino acids: CASSRDSNEKLFF. The CDR3 bases are TGTGCCAGCAGTCGGGACAGTAATGAAAAACTGTTTTTT. The chain employs TRBV12-3 or TRBV12-4 and TRBJ1-4; 7 positions match TRBD1. This CDR3 spans 13 amino acids. The V gene end was trimmed by 5 bases and the J gene end by 4 bases; junction bases not matched to a gene: 1.

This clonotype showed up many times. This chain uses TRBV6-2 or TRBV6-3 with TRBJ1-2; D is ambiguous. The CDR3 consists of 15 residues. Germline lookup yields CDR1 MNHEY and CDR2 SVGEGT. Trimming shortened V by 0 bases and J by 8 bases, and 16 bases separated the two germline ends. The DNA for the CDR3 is TGTGCCAGCAGTTACTCGCCGGAGATTTCGGAAGGCTACACCTTC. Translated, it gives CASSYSPEISEGYTF.

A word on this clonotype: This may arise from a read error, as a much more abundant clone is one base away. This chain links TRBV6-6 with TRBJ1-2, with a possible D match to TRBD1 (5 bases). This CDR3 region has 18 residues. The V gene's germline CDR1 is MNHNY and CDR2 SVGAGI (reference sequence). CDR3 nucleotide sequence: TGTGCCAGCATTTACCGCGCTAGGGGAGGAGATTCGGCAAAGGGCTACACCTTC. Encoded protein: CASIYRARGGDSAKGYTF.

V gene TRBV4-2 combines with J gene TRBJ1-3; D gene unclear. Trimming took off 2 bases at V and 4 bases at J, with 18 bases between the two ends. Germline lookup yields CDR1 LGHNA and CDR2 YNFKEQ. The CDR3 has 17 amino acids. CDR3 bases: TGTGCCAGCAGCCAATATGGAGGAGGCTATACCGGAAACACCATATATTTT. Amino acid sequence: CASSQYGGGYTGNTIYF.

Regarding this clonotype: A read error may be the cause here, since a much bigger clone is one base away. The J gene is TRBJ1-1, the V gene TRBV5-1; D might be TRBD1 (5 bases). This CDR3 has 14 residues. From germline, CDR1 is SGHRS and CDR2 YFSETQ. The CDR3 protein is CANSLGRGNTEAFF. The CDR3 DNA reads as TGCGCCAACAGCTTGGGACGCGGGAACACTGAAGCTTTCTTT.

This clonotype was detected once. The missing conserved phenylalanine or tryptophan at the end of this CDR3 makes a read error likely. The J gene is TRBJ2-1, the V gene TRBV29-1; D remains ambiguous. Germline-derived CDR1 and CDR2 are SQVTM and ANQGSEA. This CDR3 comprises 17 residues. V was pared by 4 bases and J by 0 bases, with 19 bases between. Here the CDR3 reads CSVVPNASQSSYNEQFY. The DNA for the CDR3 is TGCAGCGTTGTTCCCAACGCAAGCCAGAGCTCCTACAATGAGCAGTTCTAC.

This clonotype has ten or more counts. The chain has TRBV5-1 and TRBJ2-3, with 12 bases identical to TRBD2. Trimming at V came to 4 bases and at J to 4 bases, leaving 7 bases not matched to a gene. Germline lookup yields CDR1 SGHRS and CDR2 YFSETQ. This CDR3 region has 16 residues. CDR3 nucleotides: TGCGCCAGCAGCACCTCGACTAGCGGGAGCGCAGATACGCAGTATTTT. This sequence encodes CASSTSTSGSADTQYF.